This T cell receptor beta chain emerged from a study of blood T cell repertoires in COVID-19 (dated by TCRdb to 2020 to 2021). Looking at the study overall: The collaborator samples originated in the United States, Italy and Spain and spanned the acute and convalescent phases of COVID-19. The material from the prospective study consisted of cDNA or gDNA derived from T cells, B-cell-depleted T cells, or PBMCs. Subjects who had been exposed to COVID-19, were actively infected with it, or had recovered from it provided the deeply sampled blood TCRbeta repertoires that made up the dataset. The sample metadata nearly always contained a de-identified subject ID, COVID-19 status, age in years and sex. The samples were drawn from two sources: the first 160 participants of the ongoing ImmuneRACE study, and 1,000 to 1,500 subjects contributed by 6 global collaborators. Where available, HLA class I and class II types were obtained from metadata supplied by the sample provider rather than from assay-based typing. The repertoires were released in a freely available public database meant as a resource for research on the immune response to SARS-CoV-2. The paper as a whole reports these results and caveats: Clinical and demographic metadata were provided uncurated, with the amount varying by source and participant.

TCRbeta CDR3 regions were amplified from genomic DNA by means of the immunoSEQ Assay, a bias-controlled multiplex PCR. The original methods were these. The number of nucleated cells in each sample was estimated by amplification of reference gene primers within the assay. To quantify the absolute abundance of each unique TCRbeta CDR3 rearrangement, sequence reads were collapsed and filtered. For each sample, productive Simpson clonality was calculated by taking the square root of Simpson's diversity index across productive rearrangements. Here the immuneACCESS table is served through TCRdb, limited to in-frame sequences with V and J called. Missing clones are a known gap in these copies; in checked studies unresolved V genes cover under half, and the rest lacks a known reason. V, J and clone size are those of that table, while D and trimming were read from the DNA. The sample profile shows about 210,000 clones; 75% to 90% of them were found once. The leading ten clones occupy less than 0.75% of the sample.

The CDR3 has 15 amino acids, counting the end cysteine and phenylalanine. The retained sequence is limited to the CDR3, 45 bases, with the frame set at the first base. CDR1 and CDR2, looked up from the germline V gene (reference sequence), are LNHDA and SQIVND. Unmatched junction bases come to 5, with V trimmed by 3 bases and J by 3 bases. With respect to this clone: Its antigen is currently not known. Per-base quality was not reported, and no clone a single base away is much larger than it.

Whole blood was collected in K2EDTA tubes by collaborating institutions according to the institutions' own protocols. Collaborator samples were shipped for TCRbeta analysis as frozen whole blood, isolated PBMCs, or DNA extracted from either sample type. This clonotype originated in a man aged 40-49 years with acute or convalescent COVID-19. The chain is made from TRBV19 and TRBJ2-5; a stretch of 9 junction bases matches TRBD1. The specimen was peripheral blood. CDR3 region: CASSMIGTGKETQYF. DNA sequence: TGTGCCAGTAGTATGATTGGGACAGGGAAAGAGACCCAGTACTTC.